The 17 T cell receptor beta chains presented below share a single source sample, sequenced in a study of cytomegalovirus exposure and HLA in healthy donors. The PCR contained 60 Vbeta and 13 Jbeta primers. Profiled with immunoSEQ multiplex PCR; TCRdb holds only in-frame clones, not every one. The specimen's table records about 87,000 clones. The source material was PBMCs. The receptor source for this set is a man in his fifties in good health and CMV-seropositive.

The chain employs TRBV19 and TRBJ2-7, with 7 bases fitting TRBD1. From germline, CDR1 is LNHDA and CDR2 SQIVND (reference sequence). V trimming: 3 bases; J trimming: 4 bases; junction bases outside the gene matches: 9. CDR3 length: 15 residues. CDR3 residues: CASSIRQGQGYEQYF. Here the CDR3 DNA reads TGTGCCAGTAGTATCAGACAGGGCCAGGGATACGAGCAGTACTTC.

The chain joins TRBV9 to TRBJ2-7, with D possibly TRBD1 on 6 matching bases. The V end lost 3 bases, the J end lost 2 bases, and 12 bases lay between the germline ends. Germline V gene sequence: CDR1 SGDLS, CDR2 YYNGEE. The CDR3 covers 14 residues. The CDR3 is CASSATGTTYEQYF. For the CDR3, the DNA is TGTGCCAGCAGCGCGACAGGCACAACCTACGAGCAGTACTTC. Together with reference TRBV9 and TRBJ2-7, the CDR3 gives the full variable domain: DSGVTQTPKHLITATGQRVTLRCSPRSGDLSVYWYQQSLDQGLQFLIQYYNGEERAKGNILERFSAQQFPDLHSELNLSSLELGDSALYFCASSATGTTYEQYFGPGTRLTVT.

The chain recombines TRBV5-6 with TRBJ2-7; D not certain. In germline, CDR1 is SGHDT, CDR2 YYEEEE. This CDR3 is built from 15 residues. V shed 4 bases and J shed 2 bases, with 16 bases lying between them. CDR3 amino acids: CASSRPTQRPYEQYF. CDR3 DNA: TGTGCCAGCAGCCGACCTACGCAGAGGCCCTACGAGCAGTACTTC.

The chain is built from TRBV7-8 and TRBJ2-7; possible D gene TRBD2, 7 bases. Trimming stripped 2 bases from V and 4 bases from J, with 15 bases between. The CDR3 length is 15 residues. Germline V gene data show CDR1 as SGHVS and CDR2 as FQNEAQ. CDR3 sequence reads: CASSLRGGVEYEQYV. Here the CDR3 DNA reads TGTGCCAGCAGCTTAAGGGGGGGAGTGGAGTACGAGCAGTACGTC.

The CDR3 loop is CATSRAGGETQYF. CDR3 DNA sequence: TGTGCCACCAGCCGGGCGGGTGGAGAGACCCAGTACTTC. The chain couples TRBV15 to TRBJ2-5; D may be TRBD2 (5 bases). The CDR3 length is 13 residues. V lost 5 bases and J lost 4, with 11 bases in between. Germline V gene lookup returns CDR1 LNHNV and CDR2 YYDKDF (reference sequence).

V gene TRBV7-2 combines with J gene TRBJ2-6; the match to TRBD1 covers 9 bases. J was trimmed by 2 bases and V by 1 base; bases with no gene match: 3. The V gene's germline CDR1 is SGHTA and CDR2 FQGNSA. The CDR3 sequence is 17 residues long. Written as DNA, the CDR3 is TGTGCCAGCAGCTTAGGGAGGGACAGGGCTGGGGCCAACGTCCTGACTTTC. It yields the protein CASSLGRDRAGANVLTF.

V gene TRBV7-9 combines with J gene TRBJ1-5; D is ambiguous. Germline V lookup: CDR1 SEHNR, CDR2 FQNEAQ (reference sequence). V dropped 1 base and J dropped 2 bases, with 15 bases sitting between them. This CDR3 is built from 17 residues. The CDR3, as DNA: TGTGCCAGCAGCTTAGGATATCCAGGCCCCGGCAATCAGCCCCAGCATTTT. Its protein is CASSLGYPGPGNQPQHF. Full variable domain (missing parts from reference TRBV7-9 and TRBJ1-5): DTGVSQNPRHKITKRGQNVTFRCDPISEHNRLYWYRQTLGQGPEFLTYFQNEAQLEKSRLLSDRFSAERPKGSFSTLEIQRTEQGDSAMYLCASSLGYPGPGNQPQHFGDGTRLSIL.

The chain links TRBV5-1 to TRBJ1-3, with a possible D match to TRBD1 (6 bases). The CDR3 is 15 amino acids. Germline-derived CDR1 and CDR2 are SGHRS and YFSETQ. V was clipped by 0 bases and J by 8 bases, with 15 bases between them. The CDR3 bases are TGCGCCAGCAGCTTGGAGGGGGTGATGGCGGACACCATATATTTT. This codes for CASSLEGVMADTIYF.

The V call is TRBV14, the J call TRBJ2-7; 10 bases are a match to TRBD2. Losses at the gene ends were 0 bases for V and 3 bases for J; bases not matched to a gene: 17. Per the germline V gene, CDR1 is SGHDN and CDR2 is FVKESK. There are 20 residues in the CDR3. The CDR3 here is CASSQDASSGRPEQYYEQYF. CDR3 coding DNA: TGTGCCAGCAGCCAAGATGCGTCTAGCGGGAGACCGGAACAATACTACGAGCAGTACTTC.

The genes are TRBV19 and TRBJ1-1; 10 bases map to TRBD1. The ends lost 6 bases at V and 2 bases at J; junction bases unmatched: 12. The V gene's germline CDR1 is LNHDA and CDR2 SQIVND (reference sequence). CDR3 length: 17 amino acids. The CDR3 coding sequence is TGTGCCAGTAGCTTATCCCGGGACAGGGGACTTAACACTGAAGCTTTCTTT. Its protein product is CASSLSRDRGLNTEAFF. Together with reference TRBV19 and TRBJ1-1, the CDR3 gives the full variable domain: DGGITQSPKYLFRKEGQNVTLSCEQNLNHDAMYWYRQDPGQGLRLIYYSQIVNDFQKGDIAEGYSVSREKKESFPLTVTSAQKNPTAFYLCASSLSRDRGLNTEAFFGQGTRLTVV.

The rearrangement joins TRBV7-2 to TRBJ1-1, with no clear D. Trimming pared 4 bases from V and 7 bases from J, leaving 7 bases between. Germline CDR1 is SGHTA and CDR2 is FQGNSA. The CDR3 consists of 11 residues. This chain's CDR3 is CASSSKLEAFF. The CDR3 DNA follows: TGTGCCAGCAGCTCCAAGCTTGAAGCTTTCTTT.

The chain has TRBV4-2 and TRBJ2-2; D unresolved. CDR3 size: 16 residues. Trimming stripped 4 bases from V and 5 bases from J, with 17 bases between. Germline CDR1 LGHNA, CDR2 YNFKEQ. CDR3 residues: CASSLTDSPRTGELFF. The CDR3 DNA sequence: TGTGCCAGCAGCCTTACCGATAGCCCGCGGACCGGGGAGCTGTTTTTT.

This chain connects TRBV20-1 to TRBJ2-1; no reliable D call. The CDR3 is 11 residues long. V was shortened by 6 bases and J by 8 bases, with 11 bases between the two germline ends. CDR1 and CDR2 (germline): DFQATT, SNEGSKA (reference sequence). CDR3 sequence (DNA): TGCAGTGCCCGTCTGAGGCATGAGCAGTTCTTC. This translates into CSARLRHEQFF.

The J gene is TRBJ2-5, the V gene TRBV6-1; 9 bases fit TRBD1. Looked up from germline, CDR1 is MNHNS and CDR2 is SASEGT. The CDR3 sequence is 14 residues long. Trimming at V came to 6 bases and at J to 5 bases, leaving 7 bases not matched to a gene. CDR3 bases: TGTGCCAGCAGGCCGGGACAGGGATGGGAGACCCAGTACTTC. Amino acids: CASRPGQGWETQYF.

This chain links TRBV30 with TRBJ1-1; weak D call: TRBD1 (5 bases). The CDR3 spans 15 residues. Germline V gives CDR1 GTSNPN, CDR2 SVGIG (reference sequence). Trimming shortened V by 0 bases and J by 0 bases, and 11 bases separated the two germline ends. CDR3 nucleotide sequence: TGTGCCTGGAGTGTAGCGGGGGGGGTGAACACTGAAGCTTTCTTT. This translates into CAWSVAGGVNTEAFF. The whole variable domain, filled in from reference TRBV30 and TRBJ1-1, reads SQTIHQWPATLVQPVGSPLSLECTVEGTSNPNLYWYRQAAGRGLQLLFYSVGIGQISSEVPQNLSASRPQDRQFILSSKKLLLSDSGFYLCAWSVAGGVNTEAFFGQGTRLTVV.

The chain links TRBV19 to TRBJ1-2; 10 bases map to TRBD1. There are 13 residues in the CDR3. V gave up 3 bases and J gave up 8 bases; unmatched junction bases: 3. From germline, CDR1 is LNHDA and CDR2 SQIVND (reference sequence). The CDR3 sequence: CASSMGTGVGYTF. The DNA for the CDR3 is TGTGCCAGTAGTATGGGGACAGGGGTCGGCTACACCTTC.

The chain carries TRBV4-2 and TRBJ2-5; the match to TRBD2 covers 9 bases. CDR1 is LGHNA and CDR2 is YNFKEQ in the germline V gene. V dropped 1 base and J dropped 5; count of bases not matched to a gene: 5. This CDR3 has 15 amino acids. This chain's CDR3 is CASSQGGLAEETQYF. The CDR3 DNA reads as TGTGCCAGCAGCCAAGGGGGACTAGCTGAGGAGACCCAGTACTTC.